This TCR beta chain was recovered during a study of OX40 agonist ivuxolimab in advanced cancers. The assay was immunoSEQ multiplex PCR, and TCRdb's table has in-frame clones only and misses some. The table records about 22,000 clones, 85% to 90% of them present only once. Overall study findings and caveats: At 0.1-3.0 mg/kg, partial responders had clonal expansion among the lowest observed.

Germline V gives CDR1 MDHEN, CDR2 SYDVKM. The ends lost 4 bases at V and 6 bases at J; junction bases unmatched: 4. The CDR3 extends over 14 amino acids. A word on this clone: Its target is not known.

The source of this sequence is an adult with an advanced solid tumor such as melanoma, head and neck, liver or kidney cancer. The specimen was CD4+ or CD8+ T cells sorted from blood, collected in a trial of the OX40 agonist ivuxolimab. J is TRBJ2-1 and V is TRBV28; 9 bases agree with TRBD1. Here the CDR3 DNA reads TGTGCCAGCAGTTCGTTGACAGGGGGCAATGAGCAGTTCTTC. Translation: CASSSLTGGNEQFF. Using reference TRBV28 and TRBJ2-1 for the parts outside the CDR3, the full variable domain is DVKVTQSSRYLVKRTGEKVFLECVQDMDHENMFWYRQDPGLGLRLIYFSYDVKMKEKGDIPEGYSVSREKKERFSLILESASTNQTSMYLCASSSLTGGNEQFFGPGTRLTVL.